A single sample is the source of the 3 T cell receptor beta chains below, sequenced in a study of blood T cell repertoires in COVID-19. Sequenced by immunoSEQ multiplex PCR; TCRdb stores in-frame clones only, minus some. The sample holds some 71,000 clones; 90% are singletons and the top ten take about 4.9%. The sequenced material came from peripheral blood. The receptor set was obtained from a man between 50 and 59 years old with acute or convalescent COVID-19.

V and J are TRBV2 and TRBJ1-1; D not certain. Trimming took off 4 bases at V and 5 bases at J, with 5 bases between the two ends. This CDR3 is built from 11 residues. Germline CDR1 reads SNHLY; CDR2 reads FYNNEI. CDR3 in amino acids: CASSVSTEAFF. In nucleotides, the CDR3 is TGTGCCAGCAGTGTCAGTACTGAAGCTTTCTTT.

This clone was observed a single time. The rearrangement uses TRBV27 and TRBJ2-1, with 8 bases that match TRBD2. V dropped 5 bases and J dropped 0; count of bases not matched to a gene: 9. Germline assignment: CDR1 MNHEY and CDR2 SMNVEV (reference sequence). There are 17 residues in the CDR3. DNA of the CDR3: TGTGCCAGCAGTCCCCGTATAGCGGGAAGCTCCTACAATGAGCAGTTCTTC. Amino acids: CASSPRIAGSSYNEQFF.

This clone was observed a few times. The gene calls are TRBV19 and TRBJ1-3, with D perhaps matching TRBD1 (6 bases). The germline V gene encodes CDR1 LNHDA and CDR2 SQIVND (reference sequence). V lost 6 bases, J lost 4 bases, and 22 bases lay in between. This CDR3 has 17 amino acids. The CDR3: CASSRAPSGALGNTIYF. The CDR3 DNA is TGTGCCAGTAGCCGTGCACCCTCAGGGGCGTTGGGAAACACCATATATTTT. The full variable domain, its missing parts supplied by reference TRBV19 and TRBJ1-3, is DGGITQSPKYLFRKEGQNVTLSCEQNLNHDAMYWYRQDPGQGLRLIYYSQIVNDFQKGDIAEGYSVSREKKESFPLTVTSAQKNPTAFYLCASSRAPSGALGNTIYFGEGSWLTVV.